A selection of T cell receptor beta chains follows, all from one sample in a study of blood T cell repertoires in COVID-19. The repertoire was sequenced with immunoSEQ multiplex PCR; TCRdb's copy has only in-frame clones and lacks some. The table lists tens of thousands of clones, roughly 89% of them singletons. The specimen was peripheral blood. The source of these receptors is a man aged 45-60 years with active COVID-19. Both conserved end residues are part of each CDR3. The order of the fields is J gene, clone size, D gene, V gene, CDR3 DNA, CDR3 protein. The D gene is left open where the match is weak. Where a row states a size, it is once, few, many or the class of an expanded clone; other rows omit it.

>TRBJ1-4|NA|NA|TRBV28
TGTGCCAGCAGTCCCCCCAGAAGGCTAGGTGAAAAACTGTTTTTT
CASSPPRRLGEKLFF
>TRBJ2-5|NA|TRBD1|TRBV10-3
TGTGCCATCAGTCAAACAGGGGGAGAGACCCAGTACTTC
CAISQTGGETQYF
>TRBJ1-6|NA|TRBD1|TRBV5-1
TGCGCCAGCAGCAACAGGGGTGGTGGCAATTCACCCCTCCACTTT
CASSNRGGGNSPLHF
>TRBJ1-1|NA|NA|TRBV2
TGTGCCAGCAGTGACCTCGGGTGGGGGAGGACTGAAGCTTTCTTT
CASSDLGWGRTEAFF
>TRBJ2-1|NA|NA|TRBV29-1
TGCAGCGTTGAGCGGACCGGGAGCTCCTACAATGAGCAGTTCTTC
CSVERTGSSYNEQFF
>TRBJ2-6|NA|TRBD1|TRBV3-1/TRBV3-2
TGTGCCAGCAGACGCTGGACAGGGGCGACCTCTGGGGCCAACGTCCTGACTTTC
CASRRWTGATSGANVLTF
>TRBJ2-1|NA|NA|TRBV27
TGTGCCAGCAGTAGGGTAGGGAGCTACAATGAGCAGTTCTTC
CASSRVGSYNEQFF
>TRBJ1-1|once|TRBD1|TRBV18
TGTGCCAGCTCACCACCAGAGGGGGCCGGGAGCACTGAAGCTTTCTTT
CASSPPEGAGSTEAFF
>TRBJ2-2|NA|NA|TRBV2
TGTGCCACCCAGGAGGGTAACACCGGGGAGCTGTTTTTT
CATQEGNTGELFF
>TRBJ1-6|NA|NA|TRBV5-4
TGTGCCAGCAGCTTGGACTTCGACAGCCGTAATTCACCCCTCCACTTT
CASSLDFDSRNSPLHF
>TRBJ1-1|NA|TRBD1|TRBV7-2
TGTGCCAGCAGCCGGACAGGCAAGGCTAACACTGAAGCTTTCTTT
CASSRTGKANTEAFF
>TRBJ1-2|NA|TRBD1|TRBV19
TGTGCCAGTAGTATAGATACTACCGGGACAGGGGGGGTCTATGGCTACACCTTC
CASSIDTTGTGGVYGYTF
>TRBJ2-5|NA|NA|TRBV29-1
TGCAGCGTTTTCAGGGGCTGGGAGACCCAGTACTTC
CSVFRGWETQYF
>TRBJ1-2|NA|TRBD1|TRBV5-1
TGCGCCAGCAGCCCGTCACCCTTACAGGGGAGGAAAGGAGGCTATGGCTACACCTTC
CASSPSPLQGRKGGYGYTF
>TRBJ2-5|few|NA|TRBV7-2
TGTGCCAGCAGCTTATATCAATCCAGAGGCCAAGAGACCCAGTACTTC
CASSLYQSRGQETQYF
>TRBJ1-4|NA|TRBD1|TRBV18
TGTGCCAGCTCCGGGACAGTTAATGAAAAACTGTTTTTT
CASSGTVNEKLFF
>TRBJ2-1|NA|TRBD2|TRBV25-1
TGTGCCAGCAGCCGAGCAAGCGGGGTCGCATCTGAGCAGTTCTTC
CASSRASGVASEQFF
>TRBJ2-1|NA|NA|TRBV6-5
TGTGCCAGCAGTAACTACTATGAGCAGTTCTTC
CASSNYYEQFF
>TRBJ2-7|NA|TRBD1|TRBV29-1
TGCAGCGTGGTACCAGGGGGCGATGGATACGAGCAGTACTTC
CSVVPGGDGYEQYF
>TRBJ1-6|once|NA|TRBV9
TGTGCCAGCAGCGAAGGGGGGGGTAATTCACCCCTCCACTTT
CASSEGGGNSPLHF
>TRBJ1-1|NA|NA|TRBV19
TGTGCCAGTAGTACTCGACAGCCCTGGGGCACTGAAGCTTTCTTT
CASSTRQPWGTEAFF
>TRBJ1-2|NA|TRBD1|TRBV9
TGTGCCAGCAGCTCCCGGGACAGGGGGCAAGAAGGCTACACCTTC
CASSSRDRGQEGYTF
>TRBJ1-4|NA|TRBD1|TRBV7-9
TGTGCCAGCAGCTCCCGGGACAGAAATGAAAAACTGTTTTTT
CASSSRDRNEKLFF
>TRBJ2-3|NA|TRBD2|TRBV6-4
TGTGCCAGCAGTGAGCTTGGGGCGACTAGCGGTACCCGCACAGATACGCAGTATTTT
CASSELGATSGTRTDTQYF
>TRBJ1-4|NA|NA|TRBV5-1
TGCGCCAGCAGCTTGGGCGGGAACTCCGCGAATGAAAAACTGTTTTTT
CASSLGGNSANEKLFF
>TRBJ2-3|NA|TRBD2|TRBV7-9
TGTGCCAGCAGCTTAAGGGGCAGTAGGACTAGGCGGACAGATACGCAGTATTTT
CASSLRGSRTRRTDTQYF
>TRBJ2-7|once|TRBD1|TRBV28
TGTGCCAGCAGCTGGGACAGTAACTCCTACGAGCAGTACTTC
CASSWDSNSYEQYF
>TRBJ2-3|once|NA|TRBV30
TGTGCCTGGAGTGGCGAGAGAGATACGCAGTATTTT
CAWSGERDTQYF
>TRBJ2-4|NA|NA|TRBV12-3/TRBV12-4
TGTGCCAGCAGAAAAAGACAGCAAAACATTCAGTACTTC
CASRKRQQNIQYF
>TRBJ2-7|NA|TRBD1|TRBV3-1/TRBV3-2
TGTGCCAGCAGCCCGTGGACAGGGGGAGTCTACGAGCAGTACTTC
CASSPWTGGVYEQYF
>TRBJ2-1|NA|NA|TRBV6-5
TGTGCCAGCAGTTACTTGGGCGGAGGGATGCGGAATGAGCAGTTCTTC
CASSYLGGGMRNEQFF
>TRBJ2-1|NA|TRBD1|TRBV4-1
TGCGCCAGCAGCCAGTCGACAGGGGCCTACAATGAGCAGTTCTTC
CASSQSTGAYNEQFF
>TRBJ2-1|NA|TRBD1|TRBV7-2
TGTGCCAGCAGCTTAGTTGGGACAGGCCTTAATGAGCAGTTCTTC
CASSLVGTGLNEQFF
>TRBJ2-3|NA|NA|TRBV27
TGTGCCAGCAGTTCGAGGACAGTCAGAACAGATACGCAGTATTTT
CASSSRTVRTDTQYF
>TRBJ1-1|NA|NA|TRBV19
TGTGCCAGTAGTGAGCTAGGAGGGAAGGCTTTCTTT
CASSELGGKAFF
>TRBJ2-1|NA|TRBD2|TRBV6-1
TGTGCCAGCAGTGGAGGTTCGGGGGGGAAATACAGTGAGCAGTTCTTC
CASSGGSGGKYSEQFF
>TRBJ2-3|NA|TRBD2|TRBV24-1
TGTGCCACCAGGGGGGGGACCAAACCCACAGATACGCAGTATTTT
CATRGGTKPTDTQYF
>TRBJ2-5|NA|TRBD2|TRBV27
TGTGCCAGCACCGACGGGGGGGAGACCCAGTACTTC
CASTDGGETQYF
>TRBJ1-2|NA|NA|TRBV25-1
TGTGCCAGCAGAGACAGGAACTATGGCTACACCTTC
CASRDRNYGYTF
>TRBJ2-3|NA|NA|TRBV18
TGTGCCAGCTCATCCCTCGGACAGTCTACAGATACGCAGTATTTT
CASSSLGQSTDTQYF
>TRBJ2-5|NA|NA|TRBV7-2
TGTGCCAGCAGCTTGTTGGGAGGCCGCGAGACCCAGTACTTC
CASSLLGGRETQYF
>TRBJ1-1|NA|TRBD1|TRBV7-6
TGTGCCAGCAGTCTCGTCGGGACAGGGGTTCCTGAAGCTTTCTTT
CASSLVGTGVPEAFF
>TRBJ1-1|NA|TRBD1|TRBV7-2
TGTGCCAGCAGCTTAGCTTCCTGGGACAGAATAAAGAACACTGAAGCTTTCTTT
CASSLASWDRIKNTEAFF
>TRBJ2-7|NA|NA|TRBV5-1
TGCGCCAGCAGCTGGACTGATCAACCCTACGAGCAGTACTTC
CASSWTDQPYEQYF
>TRBJ1-1|NA|NA|TRBV5-1
TGCGCCAGCAGCTCCCCGGCGGGTTCGGATGAAGCTTTCTTT
CASSSPAGSDEAFF
>TRBJ2-4|NA|NA|TRBV18
TGTGCCAGCTCACAGACTCAGGGGGGATCACAGTCGGCCAAAAACATTCAGTACTTC
CASSQTQGGSQSAKNIQYF
>TRBJ1-4|few|NA|TRBV10-3
TGTGCCATCAGTGGTCGGGGAAATGAAAAACTGTTTTTT
CAISGRGNEKLFF
>TRBJ1-5|NA|TRBD1|TRBV5-8
TGTGCCAGCAGCTTGGGGGACAGGTTTAGCAATCAGCCCCAGCATTTT
CASSLGDRFSNQPQHF
>TRBJ1-3|NA|NA|TRBV4-1
TGCGCCAGCAGCCAAGGGAGTCGGACAGCTGGAAACACCATATATTTT
CASSQGSRTAGNTIYF
>TRBJ2-7|NA|NA|TRBV2
TGTGCCAGCAGTGGTACTAGGTCCCTAGGGGAGCAGTACTTC
CASSGTRSLGEQYF
>TRBJ1-5|NA|NA|TRBV5-6
TGTGCCAGCAGCCCGGGTGGTCAGAGACTCAATCAGCCCCAGCATTTT
CASSPGGQRLNQPQHF
>TRBJ2-1|NA|TRBD1|TRBV29-1
TGCAGCGTTATGGACAGGAGCTCCTACAATGAGCAGTTCTTC
CSVMDRSSYNEQFF
>TRBJ1-5|few|TRBD1|TRBV4-1
TGCGCCAGCAGCCAAGATGAAGGCAGGGGGCGTCTTCAGCCCCAGCATTTT
CASSQDEGRGRLQPQHF
>TRBJ2-3|NA|NA|TRBV6-5
TGTGCCAGCAAATACCCCCAGAGCACAGATACGCAGTATTTT
CASKYPQSTDTQYF